The source of this T cell receptor (beta chain) is a study of blood T cell repertoires in COVID-19. Generated by immunoSEQ multiplex PCR, the TCRdb table keeps only in-frame clones and is missing some. The top ten hold about 4.6% of the sample, which has just over 300,000 clones, approximately 90% seen once. The sample comprised PBMCs or T cells enriched from blood (not recorded which). This clonotype originated in a man under 40 who had recovered from COVID-19.

The CDR3 reads CASSQEGLPLVGELFF. The CDR3 nucleotides are TGTGCCAGCAGCCAGGAGGGACTACCATTAGTCGGGGAGCTGTTTTTT. The chain carries TRBV4-2 and TRBJ2-2; 7 bases fit TRBD2. Looked up from germline, CDR1 is LGHNA and CDR2 is YNFKEQ. The CDR3 is made up of 16 amino acids. Trimming removed 3 bases from V and 7 bases from J; junction bases left unmatched: 11.